Listed below are T cell receptor beta chains from one sample, sequenced in a study of CD4+ T cells in melanoma. Sequenced by immunoSEQ multiplex PCR; TCRdb stores in-frame clones only, minus some. The table shows roughly 150,000 clones, with over 90% occurring only once. The receptors derive from a human donor with melanoma. The CDR3 runs from the conserved cysteine through the conserved F or W. The order of the fields is CDR3 length, D gene, V gene, clone size, J gene, CDR3 protein, CDR3 DNA. A D gene is named only where the DNA matches it firmly. Size is stated for part of the rows, as once, few or many counts, or as a class when the clone is expanded.

16	-	TRBV15	-	TRBJ1-4	CATALGGTSTNEKLFF	TGTGCCACCGCCTTGGGGGGGACCTCAACTAATGAAAAACTGTTTTTT
15	TRBD2	TRBV27	once	TRBJ2-1	CASMGAGGSYNEQFF	TGTGCCAGCATGGGCGCGGGGGGGTCCTACAATGAGCAGTTCTTC
14	-	TRBV7-2	-	TRBJ2-7	CASSLEISAYEQYF	TGTGCCAGCAGCTTAGAAATCAGTGCCTACGAGCAGTACTTC
14	-	TRBV18	-	TRBJ2-5	CASSPGGPGETQYF	TGTGCCAGCTCACCAGGGGGTCCGGGGGAGACCCAGTACTTC
13	-	TRBV4-2	-	TRBJ1-1	CASSRTGSTEAFF	TGTGCCAGCAGCCGCACAGGCTCCACTGAAGCTTTCTTT
16	-	TRBV19	-	TRBJ1-2	CASSPIGVGNNYGYTF	TGTGCCAGTAGTCCCATTGGGGTTGGGAATAACTATGGCTACACCTTC
14	-	TRBV19	-	TRBJ1-1	CASSAARGDTEAFF	TGTGCCAGTAGTGCCGCCCGGGGGGACACTGAAGCTTTCTTT
19	TRBD2	TRBV6-1	-	TRBJ2-3	CASSEWGSGVLSSTDTQYF	TGTGCCAGCAGTGAATGGGGCAGCGGGGTGCTATCTAGCACAGATACGCAGTATTTT
15	-	TRBV7-9	-	TRBJ1-1	CASSLAQVRDTEAFF	TGTGCCAGCAGCTTAGCGCAGGTTAGGGACACTGAAGCTTTCTTT
15	-	TRBV30	-	TRBJ2-7	CAWMGKARSSYEQYF	TGTGCCTGGATGGGGAAAGCCCGGAGCTCCTACGAGCAGTACTTC
16	-	TRBV7-8	-	TRBJ1-2	CASSLASQGGPNGYTF	TGTGCCAGCAGCTTAGCGAGTCAAGGCGGGCCCAATGGCTACACCTTC
16	-	TRBV18	-	TRBJ2-6	CASSSAGKAGANVLTF	TGTGCCAGCTCAAGTGCCGGGAAGGCTGGGGCCAACGTCCTGACTTTC
14	TRBD1	TRBV6-5	-	TRBJ2-5	CASSYQRQGGSQYF	TGTGCCAGCAGTTACCAGCGACAGGGGGGATCCCAGTACTTC
17	-	TRBV6-1	-	TRBJ1-5	CASSVGSGTARAQPQHF	TGTGCCAGCAGTGTGGGCTCTGGGACGGCGCGGGCTCAGCCCCAGCATTTT
14	-	TRBV18	-	TRBJ1-1	CASSQSGGLTEAFF	TGTGCCAGCTCCCAATCCGGGGGGCTCACTGAAGCTTTCTTT
17	TRBD1	TRBV18	-	TRBJ2-3	CASSLSPGGLGTDTQYF	TGTGCCAGCTCCCTAAGTCCAGGGGGCTTGGGGACAGATACGCAGTATTTT
17	-	TRBV7-2	-	TRBJ1-3	CASSPVGGVWRRNTIYF	TGTGCCAGCAGCCCAGTGGGGGGGGTGTGGAGACGAAACACCATATATTTT
16	-	TRBV10-1	-	TRBJ2-1	CASSESGGGPYNEQFF	TGCGCCAGCAGTGAGTCAGGGGGGGGGCCCTACAATGAGCAGTTCTTC
14	TRBD1	TRBV30	-	TRBJ2-1	CARTGTGGRNEQFF	TGTGCCCGTACCGGGACAGGGGGCAGGAATGAGCAGTTCTTC
15	TRBD1	TRBV5-5	-	TRBJ2-7	CASSWMGQGISEQYF	TGTGCCAGCAGCTGGATGGGACAGGGGATCTCCGAGCAGTACTTC